These 25 T cell receptor beta chains originate from one sample sequenced in a study of Ad26.COV2.S vaccination and SARS-CoV-2 variants. The method was immunoSEQ multiplex PCR; TCRdb's version includes in-frame clones alone and lacks a portion of them. The sample lists about 390,000 clones, more than 85% seen once, with under 4% in the top ten. Treatment noted: approximately 18 received Ad26.COV2.S at low or high dose, single or two shots; about 5 received placebo; per-sample allocation not given. The samples were gathered on day 63 after the first injection of vaccine or placebo. The source was peripheral blood, collected in a trial of Ad26.COV2.S vaccine versus placebo. The receptors come from a person between 18 and 65 years old who received the Ad26.COV2.S COVID-19 vaccine or a placebo.

The chain employs TRBV6-1 and TRBJ2-7; a weak D match, TRBD1 (6 bases). There are 14 residues in the CDR3. V lost 3 bases, J lost 6 bases, and 15 bases lay in between. Germline CDR1 is MNHNS and CDR2 is SASEGT. In DNA, the CDR3 is TGTGCCAGCAGTGAGAAGCACAGGGTTTCCGAGCAGTACTTC. This gives the protein CASSEKHRVSEQYF.

The chain recombines TRBV4-3 with TRBJ1-1; no firm D call. Germline lookup yields CDR1 LGHNA and CDR2 YSLEER. The CDR3 contains 16 residues. Trimming cost V 0 bases and J 4 bases, with 15 bases left between them. This CDR3 is CASSQDLRPISTEAFF. For the CDR3, the DNA is TGCGCCAGCAGCCAAGATCTTAGACCAATATCCACTGAAGCTTTCTTT.

This rearrangement joins TRBV10-2 to TRBJ1-1; D unresolved. There are 15 residues in the CDR3. V was clipped by 0 bases and J by 1 base, with 9 bases between them. Germline lookup yields CDR1 WSHSY and CDR2 SAAADI. The CDR3 bases are TGCGCCAGCAGTGAGTCGAGACTTAGGAACACTGAAGCTTTCTTT. Protein sequence: CASSESRLRNTEAFF.

The rearrangement links TRBV2 to TRBJ1-2; D is ambiguous. Germline lookup yields CDR1 SNHLY and CDR2 FYNNEI. V was cut by 8 bases and J by 6 bases, with 16 bases left in between. The CDR3 is 13 residues long. The CDR3 nucleotides read TGTGCCAGCCGAAAGGGTCAGCTGGATGGCTACACCTTC. Amino acids: CASRKGQLDGYTF.

The chain employs TRBV5-6 and TRBJ1-2; D gene ambiguous. V lost 0 bases and J 2 bases, leaving 2 bases between the germline ends. The germline CDR1 and CDR2 sequences are SGHDT and YYEEEE. The CDR3 length is 12 residues. The CDR3 nucleotides are TGTGCCAGCAGCTTGGACAACTATGGCTACACCTTC. Translated: CASSLDNYGYTF.

Concerning this clone itself: The sample carries other DNA sequences with the same CDR3. This chain links TRBV18 with TRBJ1-5, with a weak D call TRBD1 (6 bases). V was trimmed by 2 bases and J by 3 bases, leaving 8 bases between them. The CDR3 has 14 residues. Per germline, CDR1 KGHSH and CDR2 LQKENI. This CDR3 is CASSPSGDNQPQHF. CDR3 coding DNA: TGTGCCAGCTCACCATCAGGGGACAATCAGCCCCAGCATTTT.

The chain combines TRBV10-3 with TRBJ2-1; D ambiguous. Per the germline V gene, CDR1 is ENHRY and CDR2 is SYGVKD. Deletions cut 5 bases from V and 4 bases from J, with 9 bases between. There are 13 residues in the CDR3. This CDR3 reads CAISTVSYNEQFF. CDR3 DNA sequence: TGTGCCATCAGTACGGTTTCATACAATGAGCAGTTCTTC.

V is TRBV11-2 and J is TRBJ2-3; no clear D gene. This CDR3 contains 12 residues. V lost 0 bases and J lost 5, with 3 bases in between. Germline CDR1 reads SGHAT; CDR2 reads FQNNGV. As DNA, the CDR3 is TGTGCCAGCAGCTTAGAGGGAGATACGCAGTATTTT. Translation: CASSLEGDTQYF. The variable domain in full, with the rest retrieved from reference TRBV11-2 and TRBJ2-3, is EAGVAQSPRYKIIEKRQSVAFWCNPISGHATLYWYQQILGQGPKLLIQFQNNGVVDDSQLPKDRFSAERLKGVDSTLKIQPAKLEDSAVYLCASSLEGDTQYFGPGTRLTVL.

This clone was counted once. Other DNA sequences in this specimen translate into the identical CDR3. The CDR3 spells CASSYSTGGNYGYTF. The CDR3 region has the DNA TGTGCCAGCAGTTACTCGACAGGGGGGAACTATGGCTACACCTTC. The gene calls are TRBV6-5 and TRBJ1-2; 9 bases map to TRBD1. CDR1 and CDR2 from the germline V gene are MNHEY and SVGAGI. This CDR3 has 15 amino acids. The ends lost 0 bases at V and 2 bases at J; junction bases unmatched: 1.

The V call is TRBV7-2, the J call TRBJ2-2; the D gene is possibly TRBD1 (6 bases). With 6 bases removed from V and 6 bases from J, the gap between germline ends came to 14 bases. The CDR3 has 14 amino acids. Germline CDR1 reads SGHTA; CDR2 reads FQGNSA. The CDR3 bases are TGTGCCAGCAGTTATATAGGGGGTCCCGGGGAGCTGTTTTTT. Translation gives CASSYIGGPGELFF.

The chain uses TRBV2 and TRBJ1-2; D may be TRBD1 (5 bases). The CDR3 has 11 residues. Trimming shortened V by 7 bases and J by 6 bases, and 9 bases separated the two germline ends. Germline V gene data show CDR1 as SNHLY and CDR2 as FYNNEI. This chain's CDR3 is CASIRGDGYTF. CDR3 nucleotides: TGTGCCAGCATCCGGGGGGATGGCTACACCTTC.

This sequence joins TRBV6-2 or TRBV6-3 and TRBJ1-5; a possible D gene is TRBD1 (6 bases). The CDR3 is 16 residues long. Germline-derived CDR1 and CDR2 are MNHEY and SVGEGT. V was trimmed by 5 bases and J by 6 bases, leaving 20 bases between them. CDR3 sequence reads: CASSTYGTTGAQPQHF. The DNA of the CDR3 is TGTGCCAGCAGTACGTACGGGACAACGGGGGCTCAGCCCCAGCATTTT.

This clone was picked up one time. The DNA of the CDR3 is TGTGCCAGCTCAACCGGGACACCTCACTATGGCTACACCTTC. This sequence encodes CASSTGTPHYGYTF. The chain recombines TRBV18 with TRBJ1-2; a weak D match, TRBD1 (6 bases). Germline assignment: CDR1 KGHSH and CDR2 LQKENI. V gave up 5 bases and J gave up 3 bases, with 13 bases separating them. The CDR3 has 14 residues.

This chain links TRBV20-1 with TRBJ2-5, with D tentatively TRBD1 (5 bases). This CDR3 comprises 15 residues. The V gene lost 3 bases and the J gene lost 6 bases, with 20 bases spanning the gap. Germline CDR1 is DFQATT and CDR2 is SNEGSKA (reference sequence). CDR3 coding DNA: TGCAGTGCTAGTCCTGCGCAGGGTCTCCTGCAGACCCAGTACTTC. It codes for CSASPAQGLLQTQYF.

This rearrangement joins TRBV12-3 or TRBV12-4 to TRBJ1-1, with a possible D match to TRBD1 (6 bases). This CDR3 has 13 amino acids. V gave up 8 bases and J gave up 8 bases, with 18 bases separating them. In nucleotides, the CDR3 is TGTGCCAGCTGGGGGGGGGCGGAGGTGGAAGCTTTCTTT. The encoded protein is CASWGGAEVEAFF.

The chain joins TRBV7-9 to TRBJ1-2; no clear D. The CDR3 length is 14 residues. V was clipped by 1 base and J by 8 bases, with 14 bases between them. Germline loops: CDR1 SEHNR, CDR2 FQNEAQ (reference sequence). The CDR3 nucleotides are TGTGCCAGCAGCTTAGAGGACGGGGTTAGCGGCTACACCTTC. Protein sequence: CASSLEDGVSGYTF.

This clone was counted a few times. This sequence joins TRBV12-5 and TRBJ2-5; 10 bases are shared with TRBD1. CDR3 length: 14 residues. V dropped 5 bases and J dropped 6; count of bases not matched to a gene: 6. Per germline, CDR1 LGHNT and CDR2 FRNRAP. CDR3 amino acids: CASGLPTGGQTQYF. CDR3 nucleotides: TGTGCTAGTGGTCTCCCGACAGGGGGCCAGACCCAGTACTTC.

The chain links TRBV6-1 to TRBJ1-3; D unclear. Per germline, CDR1 MNHNS and CDR2 SASEGT. The germline V and J ends were trimmed by 4 bases and 0 bases, with 19 bases remaining between them. This CDR3 has 18 residues. This chain's CDR3 is CASSGGFWNSISGNTIYF. DNA of the CDR3: TGTGCCAGCAGTGGAGGATTTTGGAATTCAATCTCTGGAAACACCATATATTTT.

This clone was recorded only once. The chain combines TRBV5-1 with TRBJ2-2; no clear D. Germline V gene sequence: CDR1 SGHRS, CDR2 YFSETQ. The V gene lost 2 bases and the J gene lost 2 bases, with 7 bases spanning the gap. The CDR3 sequence is 14 residues long. The CDR3 loop reads CASSFGVNTGELFF. Here the CDR3 DNA reads TGCGCCAGCAGCTTCGGAGTTAACACCGGGGAGCTGTTTTTT.

The gene calls are TRBV5-1 and TRBJ1-3; D might be TRBD1 (6 bases). From germline, CDR1 is SGHRS and CDR2 YFSETQ. Trimming removed 5 bases at V and 0 bases at J, with 12 bases between. This CDR3 is built from 15 residues. The CDR3 sequence: CASRPGATSGNTIYF. The CDR3, as DNA: TGCGCCAGCAGACCAGGGGCGACCTCTGGAAACACCATATATTTT.

This chain connects TRBV30 to TRBJ1-2; D is ambiguous. CDR3 length equals 13 residues. V lost 2 bases and J lost 4, with 11 bases in between. Germline CDR1 is GTSNPN and CDR2 is SVGIG (reference sequence). The CDR3 loop is CAWSLDPFYGYTF. In DNA, the CDR3 is TGTGCCTGGAGTCTCGATCCTTTCTATGGCTACACCTTC.

The J gene is TRBJ1-5, the V gene TRBV19; 9 bases are shared with TRBD1. The V and J ends lost 4 bases and 0 bases, in that order; junction bases with no gene match: 10. Germline CDR1 is LNHDA and CDR2 is SQIVND (reference sequence). CDR3 length: 18 residues. The CDR3 DNA is TGTGCCAGTAGTACCGGGACAGGGTCCGACCTTAGCAATCAGCCCCAGCATTTT. It specifies CASSTGTGSDLSNQPQHF.

The V and J genes are TRBV7-9 and TRBJ2-5; D might be TRBD2 (6 bases). The CDR3 loop spans 15 amino acids. V lost 2 bases and J 3 bases, leaving 13 bases between the germline ends. Germline values: CDR1 SEHNR, CDR2 FQNEAQ (reference sequence). DNA for the CDR3: TGTGCCAGCAGCTTAAATCGGGGGTCGGAAGAGACCCAGTACTTC. The encoded protein is CASSLNRGSEETQYF.

The chain joins TRBV7-2 to TRBJ1-1; 7 bases fit TRBD1. This CDR3 has 15 amino acids. The germline V gene has CDR1 SGHTA and CDR2 FQGNSA. The V gene end was trimmed by 6 bases and the J gene end by 3 bases; junction bases not matched to a gene: 10. The CDR3 nucleotides are TGTGCCAGCAGATCAGGGGGGGGATTTGACACTGAAGCTTTCTTT. It encodes CASRSGGGFDTEAFF.

The chain joins TRBV6-2 or TRBV6-3 to TRBJ2-5; TRBD1 aligns across 12 bases. CDR3 size: 16 residues. Germline CDR1 and CDR2: MNHEY and SVGEGT. Germline trimming cut 4 bases from V and 4 bases from J; bases unmatched to any gene: 7. DNA of the CDR3: TGTGCCAGCAGTTCCCCGGGACAGGGGGCGGGAGAGACCCAGTACTTC. As protein: CASSSPGQGAGETQYF.